This is a list of T cell receptor beta chains from one sample in a study of cytotoxic CD8 clonotypes in ibrutinib-treated CLL. Clones were read by immunoSEQ multiplex PCR, and TCRdb kept only the in-frame ones, dropping some. The table has fewer than 400,000 clones, approximately 67% seen once. The sequences come from PBMCs, collected after 36 months of ibrutinib treatment. These receptor sequences come from a human donor with chronic lymphocytic leukemia. Both conserved end residues are part of each CDR3. The D gene is left open where the match is weak. Where a row states a size, it is once, few, many or the class of an expanded clone; other rows omit it.

CATSRDRGLGSLTNEQFF,TGTGCCACCAGCAGAGATAGGGGTCTCGGGAGTCTAACAAATGAGCAGTTCTTC,NA,TRBV15,NA,TRBJ2-1
CATSAPGAGTWGNQPQHF,TGTGCCACCAGCGCACCTGGGGCGGGGACCTGGGGCAATCAGCCCCAGCATTTT,NA,TRBV15,NA,TRBJ1-5
CASSILPGGVNEQFF,TGTGCCAGTAGTATATTACCCGGGGGGGTCAATGAGCAGTTCTTC,TRBD2,TRBV19,NA,TRBJ2-1
CATRRENEQFF,TGTGCCACCAGACGGGAGAATGAGCAGTTCTTC,NA,TRBV10-3,NA,TRBJ2-1
CASQLAGGDRIQYF,TGTGCCAGTCAACTAGCGGGGGGGGATCGGATTCAGTACTTC,TRBD2,TRBV6-5,NA,TRBJ2-4
CASSLPRLPSSSDTQYF,TGTGCCAGCAGCTTACCCAGACTACCCAGTTCTTCTGATACGCAGTATTTT,NA,TRBV7-9,NA,TRBJ2-3
CASSSRDDTGELFF,TGCGCCAGCAGCAGCCGGGACGACACCGGGGAGCTGTTTTTT,NA,TRBV5-1,few,TRBJ2-2
CSAQQVYEQYF,TGCAGTGCACAACAGGTTTACGAGCAGTACTTC,NA,TRBV20-1,NA,TRBJ2-7
CASSLRGSFTGELFF,TGTGCCAGCAGCTTACGGGGTTCGTTCACCGGGGAGCTGTTTTTT,NA,TRBV7-3,NA,TRBJ2-2
CASSPGLADTGELFF,TGTGCCAGCAGCCCGGGACTAGCGGACACCGGGGAGCTGTTTTTT,TRBD2,TRBV11-3,NA,TRBJ2-2
CASSLSGSGWGVNQPQHF,TGTGCCAGCAGTTTATCGGGTTCTGGATGGGGTGTCAATCAGCCCCAGCATTTT,NA,TRBV28,NA,TRBJ1-5
CASSEWTSYEQYF,TGTGCCAGCAGTGAATGGACTTCTTACGAGCAGTACTTC,NA,TRBV2,NA,TRBJ2-7
CASMSGRGSVTYNEQFF,TGTGCCAGTATGAGCGGGAGAGGCTCGGTTACCTACAATGAGCAGTTCTTC,TRBD2,TRBV19,NA,TRBJ2-1
CASSRIRDATNEKLFF,TGTGCCAGCAGCCGTATAAGAGACGCAACTAATGAAAAACTGTTTTTT,NA,TRBV7-9,few,TRBJ1-4
CSVGQSPSYGTDTQYF,TGCAGCGTTGGCCAGTCCCCAAGCTACGGCACAGATACGCAGTATTTT,NA,TRBV29-1,NA,TRBJ2-3